The rows below give T cell receptor beta chains drawn from one sample of a study of PD-L1 blockade in urothelial cancer. Here immunoSEQ multiplex PCR was the method, and the copy in TCRdb shows in-frame clones only, minus some. The sample includes more than 35,000 clones, 90% to 95% of them seen just once. The sample consisted of PBMCs, taken around atezolizumab (anti-PD-L1) treatment. Receptor source: a woman aged 55-69 years with urothelial cancer. Each CDR3 is given with its conserved first and last residue. A D gene is named only where the DNA matches it firmly. Some rows have no size entry. The others give once, few or many, or a class for an expanded clone.

TRBV28	TRBD1	13	TRBJ2-7	.	TGCGACGACCGGACAGGGGGCTACTACGAGCAGTACTTC	CDDRTGGYYEQYF
TRBV11-1	.	13	TRBJ2-7	few	TGTGCCAGCAGCTCAAACAGGGATTACGAGCAGTACTTC	CASSSNRDYEQYF
TRBV4-3	.	15	TRBJ2-2	.	TGCGCCAGCAGCGCAAATGAGGGTGTTCCCGGGGAGCTGTTTTTT	CASSANEGVPGELFF
TRBV19	TRBD2	14	TRBJ2-7	.	TGTGCCAGTAGTTATATCGGGAGGGCCTCCGAGCAGTACTTC	CASSYIGRASEQYF
TRBV4-1	.	14	TRBJ1-1	.	TGCGCCAGCAGACAACAGGGTTGGAACACTGAAGCTTTCTTT	CASRQQGWNTEAFF
TRBV10-3	.	15	TRBJ2-7	.	TGTGCCATCAGTGATCGGCCAGGCTTAGACTACGAGCAGTACTTC	CAISDRPGLDYEQYF
TRBV6-5	TRBD1	14	TRBJ2-1	.	TGTGCCAGCAGTTACAGGGACAGTCACAATGAGCAGTTCTTC	CASSYRDSHNEQFF
TRBV15	.	16	TRBJ1-2	.	TGTGCCACCAGCAGAGATCTTGCAGGGAAGGCCTATGGCTACACCTTC	CATSRDLAGKAYGYTF
TRBV5-4	.	15	TRBJ2-1	once	TGTGCCAGCAGCTTGGATACGGGAGTACTGAATGAGCAGTTCTTC	CASSLDTGVLNEQFF
TRBV5-1	TRBD1	14	TRBJ2-7	.	TGCGCCAGCAGCTCGACAGGGGGCGCGTACGAGCAGTACTTC	CASSSTGGAYEQYF
TRBV13	TRBD2	20	TRBJ2-1	.	TGTGCCAGCAGCTTCCGGACTAGCGGGTCGTCCCGCACGCGATACAATGAGCAGTTCTTC	CASSFRTSGSSRTRYNEQFF
TRBV5-6	TRBD2	15	TRBJ2-5	once	TGTGCCAGCAGCTTCCTCGGGGGGGCTGGAGAGACCCAGTACTTC	CASSFLGGAGETQYF
TRBV13	TRBD2	17	TRBJ2-7	once	TGTGCCAGCAGCTTAGGACTAGCGGGAGGGTTTACGTACGAGCAGTACTTC	CASSLGLAGGFTYEQYF
TRBV9	.	15	TRBJ2-3	.	TGTGCCAGCAGCGTAGCGGCGGGGTTCACAGATACGCAGTATTTT	CASSVAAGFTDTQYF
TRBV5-1	TRBD1	13	TRBJ1-3	few	TGCGCCAGCAGCGGACAGGCTGGAAACACCATATATTTT	CASSGQAGNTIYF
TRBV28	.	9	TRBJ1-1	.	TGTGCCAGCACGGCTGAAGCTTTCTTT	CASTAEAFF
TRBV9	TRBD2	17	TRBJ2-1	.	TGTGCCAGCAGCGCCCGGGGACTAGCGGGAGTCTCGGGTGAGCAGTTCTTC	CASSARGLAGVSGEQFF
TRBV11-3	.	13	TRBJ1-1	.	TGTGCCAGCAGCTTAGCCCGGAACACTGAAGCTTTCTTT	CASSLARNTEAFF
TRBV2	.	11	TRBJ2-1	.	TGTGCCAGCAAGACAGATAATGAGCAGTTCTTC	CASKTDNEQFF
TRBV9	TRBD1	15	TRBJ1-4	.	TGTGCCAGCAGCGTAGTAGGGGGCACTAATGAAAAACTGTTTTTT	CASSVVGGTNEKLFF